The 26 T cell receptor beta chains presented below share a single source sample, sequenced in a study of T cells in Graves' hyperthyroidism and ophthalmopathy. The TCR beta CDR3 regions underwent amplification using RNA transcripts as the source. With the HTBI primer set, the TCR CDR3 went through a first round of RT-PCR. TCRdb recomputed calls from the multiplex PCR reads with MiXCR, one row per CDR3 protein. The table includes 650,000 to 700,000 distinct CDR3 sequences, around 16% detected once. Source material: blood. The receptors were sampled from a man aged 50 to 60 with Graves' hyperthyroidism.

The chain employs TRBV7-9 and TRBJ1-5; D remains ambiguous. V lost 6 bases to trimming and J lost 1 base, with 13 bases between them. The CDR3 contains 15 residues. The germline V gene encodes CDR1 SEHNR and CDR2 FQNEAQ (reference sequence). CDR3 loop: CASSPAGMSNQPQHF. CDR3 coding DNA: TGTGCCAGCAGTCCGGCTGGGATGAGCAATCAGCCCCAGCATTTT.

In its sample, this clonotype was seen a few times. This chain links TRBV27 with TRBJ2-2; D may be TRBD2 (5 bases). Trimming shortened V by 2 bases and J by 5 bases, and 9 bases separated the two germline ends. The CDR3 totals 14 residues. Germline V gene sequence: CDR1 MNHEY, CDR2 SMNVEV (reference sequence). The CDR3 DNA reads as TGTGCCAGCAGTTTAGAGGGATGGACCGGGGAGCTGTTTTTT. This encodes CASSLEGWTGELFF.

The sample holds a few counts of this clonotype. The CDR3: CASSLSASGIYEQYF. CDR3 bases: TGTGCCAGCAGTTTATCGGCTAGCGGCATCTACGAGCAGTACTTC. The rearrangement uses TRBV12-3 or TRBV12-4 and TRBJ2-7, with 7 bases aligning to TRBD2. V gave up 2 bases and J gave up 3 bases; unmatched junction bases: 7. There are 15 residues in the CDR3.

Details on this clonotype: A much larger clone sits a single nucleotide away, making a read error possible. CDR3 sequence reads: CASSLVGRAYTDTQYF. For the CDR3, the DNA is TGTGCCAGCAGCTTAGTCGGGAGGGCGTACACAGATACGCAGTATTTT. The V call is TRBV7-9, the J call TRBJ2-3, with 8 bases matching TRBD2. J gave up 2 bases and V 1 base, and 5 bases lay outside the gene matches. CDR3 size: 16 residues. Germline V gene lookup returns CDR1 SEHNR and CDR2 FQNEAQ (reference sequence).

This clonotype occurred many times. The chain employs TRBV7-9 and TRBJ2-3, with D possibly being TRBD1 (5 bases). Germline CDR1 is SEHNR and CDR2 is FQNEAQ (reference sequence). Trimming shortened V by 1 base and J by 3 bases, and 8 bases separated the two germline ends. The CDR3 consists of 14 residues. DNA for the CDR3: TGTGCCAGCAGCTTAGAGGGGCGGACAGATACGCAGTATTTT. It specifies CASSLEGRTDTQYF.

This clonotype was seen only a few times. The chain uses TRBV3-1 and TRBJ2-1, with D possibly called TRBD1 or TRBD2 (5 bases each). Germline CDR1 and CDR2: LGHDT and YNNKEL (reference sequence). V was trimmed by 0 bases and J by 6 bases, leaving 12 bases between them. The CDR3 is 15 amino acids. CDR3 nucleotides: TGTGCCAGCAGCCAAGATTCGGCAGGGAGCAATGAGCAGTTCTTC. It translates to CASSQDSAGSNEQFF.

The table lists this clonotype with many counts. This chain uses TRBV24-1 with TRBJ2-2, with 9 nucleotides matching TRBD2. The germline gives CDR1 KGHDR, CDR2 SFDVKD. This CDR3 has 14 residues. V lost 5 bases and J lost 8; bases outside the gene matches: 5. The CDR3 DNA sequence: TGTGCCACCAGTGGAGCGGGAGGATCTGGGGAGCTGTTTTTT. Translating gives CATSGAGGSGELFF.

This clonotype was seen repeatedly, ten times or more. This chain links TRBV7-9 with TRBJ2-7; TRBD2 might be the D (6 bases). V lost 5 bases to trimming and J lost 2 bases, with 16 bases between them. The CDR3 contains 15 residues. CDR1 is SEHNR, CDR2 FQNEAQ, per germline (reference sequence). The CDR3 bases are TGTGCCAGCAGCCCTATGGAGGGACCAACCTACGAGCAGTACTTC. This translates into CASSPMEGPTYEQYF.

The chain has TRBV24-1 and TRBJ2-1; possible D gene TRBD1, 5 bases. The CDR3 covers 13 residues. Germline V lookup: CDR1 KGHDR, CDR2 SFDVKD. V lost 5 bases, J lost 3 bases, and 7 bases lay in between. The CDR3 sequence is CATSATVYNEQFF. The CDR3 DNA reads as TGTGCCACCAGTGCGACAGTCTACAATGAGCAGTTCTTC.

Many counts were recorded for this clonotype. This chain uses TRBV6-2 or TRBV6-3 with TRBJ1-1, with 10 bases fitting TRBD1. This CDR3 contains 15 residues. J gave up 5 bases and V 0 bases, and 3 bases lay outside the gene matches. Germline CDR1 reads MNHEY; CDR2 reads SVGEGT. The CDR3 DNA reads TGTGCCAGCAGTTACTCGACAGGGGGCTTTACTGAAGCTTTCTTT. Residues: CASSYSTGGFTEAFF.

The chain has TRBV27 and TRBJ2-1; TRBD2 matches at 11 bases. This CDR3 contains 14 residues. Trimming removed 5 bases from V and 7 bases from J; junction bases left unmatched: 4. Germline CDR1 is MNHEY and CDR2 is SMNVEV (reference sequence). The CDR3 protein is CASSTRTSGNEQFF. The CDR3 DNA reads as TGTGCCAGCAGTACGAGGACTAGCGGGAATGAGCAGTTCTTC.

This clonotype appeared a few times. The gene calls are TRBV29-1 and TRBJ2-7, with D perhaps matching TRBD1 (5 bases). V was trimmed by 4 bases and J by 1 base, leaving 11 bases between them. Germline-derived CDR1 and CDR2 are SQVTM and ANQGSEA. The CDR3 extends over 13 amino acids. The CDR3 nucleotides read TGCAGCGTTGGAACAGGCGATTCCTACGAGCAGTACTTC. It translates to CSVGTGDSYEQYF.

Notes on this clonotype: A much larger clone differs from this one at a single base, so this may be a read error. The CDR3 bases are TGTGCCAGCAGTTACTCAACGACTAGCGGGAGTCCAGGTACGCAGTATTTT. It yields the protein CASSYSTTSGSPGTQYF. The rearrangement joins TRBV6-5 to TRBJ2-3; 12 bases match TRBD2. The germline V gene encodes CDR1 MNHEY and CDR2 SVGAGI. This CDR3 has 17 residues. Unmatched junction bases numbered 9, after V lost 0 bases and J lost 8 bases.

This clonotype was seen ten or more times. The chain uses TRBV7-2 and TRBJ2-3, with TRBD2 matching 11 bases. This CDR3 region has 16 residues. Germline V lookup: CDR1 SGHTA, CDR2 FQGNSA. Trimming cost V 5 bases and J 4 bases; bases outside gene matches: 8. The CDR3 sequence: CASSPQGLAASDTQYF. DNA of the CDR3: TGTGCCAGCAGCCCCCAGGGACTAGCGGCATCAGATACGCAGTATTTT.

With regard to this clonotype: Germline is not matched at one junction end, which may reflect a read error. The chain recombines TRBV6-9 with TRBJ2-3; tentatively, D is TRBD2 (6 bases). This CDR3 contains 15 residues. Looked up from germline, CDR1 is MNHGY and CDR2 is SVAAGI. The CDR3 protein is CTSSYGGTKTDTQYF. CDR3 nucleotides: TGTACCAGCAGTTACGGCGGGACCAAAACAGATACGCAATATTTT.

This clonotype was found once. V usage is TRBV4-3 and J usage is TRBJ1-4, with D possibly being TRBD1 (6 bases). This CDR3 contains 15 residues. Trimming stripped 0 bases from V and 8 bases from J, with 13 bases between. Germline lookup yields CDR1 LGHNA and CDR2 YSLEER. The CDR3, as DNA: TGCGCCAGCAGCCAAGATACGGGGGCAATAGAAAAACTGTTTTTT. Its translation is CASSQDTGAIEKLFF.

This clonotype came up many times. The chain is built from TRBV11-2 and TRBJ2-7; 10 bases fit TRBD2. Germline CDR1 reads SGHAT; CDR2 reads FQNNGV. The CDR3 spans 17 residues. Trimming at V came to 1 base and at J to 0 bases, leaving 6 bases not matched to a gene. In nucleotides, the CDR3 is TGTGCCAGCAGCTTAGGAGGACTAGCGGCAAGCTCCTACGAGCAGTACTTC. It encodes CASSLGGLAASSYEQYF.

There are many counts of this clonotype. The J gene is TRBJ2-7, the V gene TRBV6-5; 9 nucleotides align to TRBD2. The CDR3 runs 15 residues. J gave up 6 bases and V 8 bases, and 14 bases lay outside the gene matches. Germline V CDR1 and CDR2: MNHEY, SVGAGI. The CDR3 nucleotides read TGTGCCAGCCGCCCAGCGGGGCTAGCGGGAACCGAGCAGTACTTC. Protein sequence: CASRPAGLAGTEQYF.

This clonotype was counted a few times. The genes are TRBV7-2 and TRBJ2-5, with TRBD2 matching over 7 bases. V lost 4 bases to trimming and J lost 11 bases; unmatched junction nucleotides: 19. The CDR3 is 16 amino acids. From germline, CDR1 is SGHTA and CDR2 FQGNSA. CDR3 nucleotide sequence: TGTGCCAGCAGCTCAGAGTGGACTAGGGCCCGGGCGGTTCAGTACTTC. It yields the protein CASSSEWTRARAVQYF.

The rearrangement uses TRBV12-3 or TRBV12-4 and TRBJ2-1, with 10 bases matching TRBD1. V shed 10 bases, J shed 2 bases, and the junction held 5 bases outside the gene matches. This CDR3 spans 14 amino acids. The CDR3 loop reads CANKGQGAYNEQFF. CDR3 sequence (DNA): TGTGCCAACAAAGGACAGGGGGCCTACAATGAGCAGTTCTTC.

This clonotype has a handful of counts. CDR3 loop: CASSLGYGSNQPQHF. CDR3 DNA sequence: TGTGCCAGCAGCTTAGGGTACGGTAGCAATCAGCCCCAGCATTTT. This chain connects TRBV7-9 to TRBJ1-5, with D unresolved. Trimming shortened V by 1 base and J by 0 bases, and 7 bases separated the two germline ends. There are 15 residues in the CDR3. The germline CDR1 and CDR2 sequences are SEHNR and FQNEAQ (reference sequence).

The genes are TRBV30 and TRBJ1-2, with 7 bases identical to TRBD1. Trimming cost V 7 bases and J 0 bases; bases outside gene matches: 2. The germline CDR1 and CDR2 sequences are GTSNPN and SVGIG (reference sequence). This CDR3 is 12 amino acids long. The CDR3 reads CAYQGANYGYTF. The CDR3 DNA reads TGTGCCTACCAGGGGGCTAACTATGGCTACACCTTC.

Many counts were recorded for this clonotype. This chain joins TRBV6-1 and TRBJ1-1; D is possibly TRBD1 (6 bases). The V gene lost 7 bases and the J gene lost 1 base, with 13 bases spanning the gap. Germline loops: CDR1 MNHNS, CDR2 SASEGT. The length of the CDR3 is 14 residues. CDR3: CASIRGGQNTEAFF. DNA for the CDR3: TGTGCCAGCATCCGGGGGGGGCAGAACACTGAAGCTTTCTTT.

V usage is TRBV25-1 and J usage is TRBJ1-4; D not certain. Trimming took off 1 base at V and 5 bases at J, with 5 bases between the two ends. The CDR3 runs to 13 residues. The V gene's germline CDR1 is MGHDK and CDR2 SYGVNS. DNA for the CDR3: TGTGCCAGCAGTGAATCTGAGAATGAAAAACTGTTTTTT. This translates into CASSESENEKLFF.

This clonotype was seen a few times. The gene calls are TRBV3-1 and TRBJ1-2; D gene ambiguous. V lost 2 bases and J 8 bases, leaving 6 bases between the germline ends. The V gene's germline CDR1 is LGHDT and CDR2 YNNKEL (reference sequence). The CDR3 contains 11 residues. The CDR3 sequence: CASSQIHGYTF. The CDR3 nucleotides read TGTGCCAGCAGCCAAATCCACGGCTACACCTTC.

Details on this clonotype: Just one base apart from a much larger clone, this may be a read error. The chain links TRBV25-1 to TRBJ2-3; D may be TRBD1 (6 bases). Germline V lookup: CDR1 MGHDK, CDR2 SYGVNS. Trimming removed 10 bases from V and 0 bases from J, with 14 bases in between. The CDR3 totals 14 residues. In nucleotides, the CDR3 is TGTGCCAACAGGGACCGGCTAAGCACAGATACGCAGTATTTT. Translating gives CANRDRLSTDTQYF.